This T cell receptor (beta chain) was captured in a study of regulatory T cells in long-lasting Graves disease. The time point here: persistent/refractory GD, antithyroid drugs over 5 years with positive TRAb. RNA extracted from PBMCs served as the sequencing template. Per germline, CDR1 SQVTM and CDR2 ANQGSEA. The V gene end was trimmed by 3 bases and the J gene end by 5 bases; junction bases not matched to a gene: 9. The CDR3 runs to 14 residues. Assembly of TCR beta libraries relied on iRepertoire HTBI primers together with Arm-PCR of CDR3 regions. One entry per CDR3 protein, called by TCRdb with MiXCR from the multiplex PCR reads. The profile shows more than 650,000 distinct CDR3 sequences, about 30% of them singletons.

The specimen comprised peripheral blood mononuclear cells (PBMCs), sampled when the disease was refractory, from a patient treated with antithyroid drugs. This chain connects TRBV29-1 to TRBJ1-1; TRBD1 agrees at 7 bases. The TCR comes from a female donor with Graves disease. The CDR3 bases are TGCAGCGTTGACCTTAGACAGGGTTGGACTGAAGCTTTCTTT. It specifies CSVDLRQGWTEAFF.